The entry that follows covers one TCR beta chain sequence. Its antigen is unknown. The entry originates in a study of cytomegalovirus exposure and HLA in healthy donors (TCRdb year 2017). Notes on the research overall: An earlier analysis of several hundred of the donors reported 250 to 350 Gb of sequence data and 100 million to 130 million unique TCR beta sequences from 150 million to 200 million T cells. About 280 gigabases of sequencing data and approximately 85 million unique TCR sequences were included in an early release covering several hundred HLA-typed donors. Of the roughly 400 genotyped donors, 81% were placed in the genetic ancestry cluster associated with self-reported Caucasian donors. The aim of the study was to test whether cataloging public T cell receptors could identify signatures of past pathogen exposure. The study profiled the T cell repertoires of 500 to 800 subjects by immunosequencing and related them to cytomegalovirus serostatus. In addition to the first cohort of approximately 650 subjects, a separate validation cohort of about 120 different subjects was used. High-throughput TCR immunosequencing, statistical association of individual TCRs with disease status, and machine learning were combined to predict cytomegalovirus infection status. A later analysis re-analyzed previously published TCR beta repertoires from roughly 600 donors and added high-resolution HLA genotyping to study TCR occurrence patterns. The later analysis used no new phenotypic data to find candidate immune exposures, relying instead on TCR beta sequences and their occurrence across donors. To decide whether each TCR beta V gene segment behaved as functional or pseudogenic, an earlier analysis of some 600 of the donors relied on high-throughput TCR beta sequencing. Donor age, sex, ethnicity and CMV serostatus were compiled together with the repertoire data. In a later genetic analysis, genome-wide SNP genotypes for about 55% of the roughly 700 donors were used, and that subset was treated as a discovery cohort. All discovery cohort repertoires had been generated on a single sequencing platform. Class I and class II HLA loci were covered by the typing at four-digit resolution. Typing coverage differed by locus: A, B, C, DRB1 and DQB1 were typed in roughly 629-630 donors, DQA1 in roughly 510, DPA1 in some 610, and DPB1 in 450 to 480. About five DR-DQ haplotypes were treated as single units for association and clustering because of strong linkage in the cohort. Among approximately 370 genotyped donors of the cohort, an average of approximately 200,000 unique TCR beta nucleotide sequences was sequenced per donor, of which about 18% were non-productive. General conclusions and limits of the study: Linkage disequilibrium might explain the correlated functional status among segregating V segments, but an unknown experimental factor could not be excluded. A further reported finding was that TCR beta sequences accurately predicted the HLA-A and HLA-B alleles for most subjects in the first cohort. While some public TCRs were present in many individuals, most TCR sequences turned up only very rarely across donors. Roughly uniform sequencing depth across donors was assumed in presence/absence analyses, although this assumption may not hold. Several of the top co-occurrence clusters appeared to be linked to parvovirus B19, influenza, CMV and Epstein-Barr virus, according to a later analysis. Only TCR beta chains were sequenced in this cohort, and the absence of alpha or paired-chain data limited detectable features. Because HLA typing was missing for some donors at each locus, association tests included only the typed subset. A later analysis found that HLA-associated TCR beta chains were more clonally expanded and had lower generation probabilities than equally common non-associated chains. Assigning TCR associations to individual alleles was difficult when HLA alleles, especially DR and DQ, strongly co-occurred. Compared with the 666-donor mean, donors in an Asian-associated ancestry cluster had fewer N-insertions in productive TCRs, according to a later genetic analysis. Specific HLA alleles were associated with 15,000 to 20,000 TCR beta sequences at a false discovery rate of 0.05 in a later analysis. For the cohort, immune exposure information was limited to CMV serostatus. In a later analysis, most CMV-associated TCR beta chains were found to appear HLA-restricted, with HLA associations seemingly driven largely by CMV exposure. A later analysis found that TCR association rates varied across HLA loci, with DRB1 alleles showing the most associated TCRs and HLA-C alleles the fewest. The sequencing pipeline was judged likely to have produced a cluster of highly shared sequence variants as a technical artifact. A few of the identified cytomegalovirus-associated TCR beta chains were confirmed in vitro to be specific for cytomegalovirus antigens. In an earlier analysis of fewer than 750 of the donors, most TCR beta V segments were observed in productive rearrangements about 90% or about 30% of the time, broadly matching IMGT annotations. Cytomegalovirus status was reported to be diagnosed by the classifier with high specificity and sensitivity in both the original and validation cohorts. Because counts were too low, 15 to 20 rarely observed V segments, including chromosome 9 orphons, were left out of the earlier analysis of 500 to 750 of the donors. The 87-base-pair reads could not distinguish some IMGT-functional V segments, including TRBV6-2 and TRBV6-3, so those segments were excluded. The authors suggested that the approach could potentially be generalized to other disease states and immunological phenotypes. An association between a missense DCLRE1C variant and V-gene and J-gene trimming of TCR beta chains was found in a later genetic analysis and replicated in an independent cohort. The study listed 164 TCR beta chains as associated with cytomegalovirus.

The CDR3, cysteine through phenylalanine, is 15 amino acids long. The kept DNA is CDR3 alone, 45 bases in frame from the first base. CDR1 MGHRA and CDR2 YSYEKL were looked up in the germline V gene. Trimmed from V: 0 bases; trimmed from J: 8 bases; junction bases lacking a gene match: 5. The cohort consisted of 600 to 750 healthy bone marrow donors. All cohort members were sampled while nominally healthy, although unrecorded immune exposures were likely present. The donor was CMV seronegative and belonged to the group of roughly 330 seronegative cohort members. Each donor provided a peripheral blood sample, and peripheral blood mononuclear cells were used for TCR beta sequencing. The Qiagen DNeasy Blood Extraction Kit was used to extract genomic DNA from the blood cell samples. To prepare the library, the immunoSEQ multiplex PCR assay was applied. For the multiplex PCR, a mixture combining 60 forward primers for TCR Vbeta segments and 13 reverse primers for TCR Jbeta segments was used. The CDR3 region of rearranged TCR beta genes was amplified from genomic DNA by a multiplex PCR assay. Amplified TCR beta libraries were sequenced as 87-base-pair reads on the Illumina HiSeq System. Turning to the authors' computational methods: A later analysis counted about 80 million unique TCR beta chains across the 666 repertoires, and 10 million to 12 million of these chains were shared by at least two donors. A nearest-neighbor algorithm error-corrected the raw reads and collapsed the reads into unique sequences, merging closely related sequences to remove PCR and sequencing errors. V, D and J gene segments were assigned by aligning CDR3 sequences to IMGT reference sequences. For a sequence to be retained, a match of at least six nucleotides to both a V gene segment and a J gene segment was required. A rearrangement was called productive if the CDR3 had no stop codons and remained in frame with V and J, and every other rearrangement was called non-productive. CDR3 was defined according to IMGT convention as the region running from the second conserved V-encoded cysteine to the conserved J-encoded phenylalanine. In an earlier analysis of around 640 of the donors, sequences lacking an unambiguous match to a single V gene segment were excluded. In an earlier analysis of 587 of the donors, V segments were called functional above 56.7% productive rearrangements and were called segregating when the between-donor standard deviation exceeded 5%. To diagnose cytomegalovirus status from the catalog of TCR beta chain sequences, a statistical classification framework was built. V and J gene assignment, in a later analysis, came from comparing TCR nucleotide sequences with IMGT/GENE-DB human TR gene sequences. In a later analysis, CDR3 sequences and most-parsimonious VDJ recombination scenarios were assigned using the TCRdist pipeline. In a later analysis, each TCR beta chain was defined by its CDR3 amino acid sequence together with its V-gene family, and reads without a unique V-gene family were excluded. As a way to deal with suspected cross-contamination and a sequencing artifact, a later analysis dropped 450 to 700 nucleotide sequences that were highly shared and had low generation probability. In a later analysis, a clonal expansion index for each public chain was calculated from normalized within-repertoire ranks of inferred template counts. In a later analysis, generation probabilities were computed with a VDJ recombination model fitted to out-of-frame rearrangements, and the resulting probabilities were checked against IGoR. Hypergeometric tests were used in a later analysis to score TCR-TCR, TCR-HLA and TCR-CMV co-occurrence, with a repertoire-size bias correction applied to the TCR pairs. To estimate false discovery rates, a later analysis permuted the HLA or CMV assignments 20 times. A later analysis grouped co-occurring TCRs with DBSCAN, adding TCRdist sequence similarity when clustering within HLA-allele-positive subsets. Repertoires with fewer than 30,000 or more than 120,000 public chains, plus five repertoires with anomalous nucleotide sharing, were excluded from co-occurrence clustering. What TCRdb holds here is the immuneACCESS table cut down to in-frame rearrangements. Part of the clones is not present; checked against another copy, under half of the missing clones reflect an unresolved V gene, and the others are unexplained. Clone size and V and J calls were adopted from that table, with D and trimming inferred from the DNA. This sample's table carries approximately 200,000 clones. Jointly, the top ten make up approximately 0.74% of the sample.

The V and J segments used are TRBV4-1 and TRBJ2-1, with 9 junctional bases fitting TRBD2. The sample taken for sequencing was PBMCs. This sequence was found in a boy younger than 18 in good health and CMV-seronegative. CDR3 region: CASSQEWRGGDEQFF. Read as DNA, the sequence is TGCGCCAGCAGCCAAGAATGGCGGGGGGGCGATGAGCAGTTCTTC.